This is a list of T cell receptor beta chains from one sample in a study of regulatory T cells in long-lasting Graves disease. TCRdb re-analysed the multiplex PCR reads in MiXCR, keeping a single row per CDR3 protein. The sample carries about half a million distinct CDR3 sequences, under 25% recorded once. The sequences come from peripheral blood mononuclear cells (PBMCs), collected when the disease was refractory, from a patient treated with antithyroid drugs. Every receptor here comes from a female donor with Graves disease. Both conserved end residues are part of each CDR3.

v_call cdr3_aa
TRBV10-3 CAISESPSGPYEQYF
TRBV11-2 CASSQDYTRGEVYEQYF
TRBV7-2 CASSLRGPLNTEAFF
TRBV7-3 CASSLTPTGSTEAFF
TRBV30 CAWSLTVNEKLFF
TRBV7-8 CASSSGLAGRLETQYF
TRBV6-1 CASSREGGAPYEQYF
TRBV19 CASSMDRGLNTEAFF
TRBV27 CASSRGGAVADTQYF
TRBV5-1 CASRRGDSYEQYF
TRBV2 CASSPPTDYGYTF
TRBV28 CASTSAGTDYEQYF
TRBV5-1 CASGLEAGETEAFF
TRBV30 CAWSAQGAGELFF
TRBV28 CASSFMGQGVYEQYF
TRBV9 CASSVGGSLWENYGYTF
TRBV20-1 CSAEGRQGNTEAFF
TRBV11-2 CASSALRGQVTYEQYF
TRBV10-3 CAISVGQGDSSPLHF
TRBV5-1 CASSLAAGIIGAFF
TRBV13 CASTDPLGGNEQFF
TRBV19 CASMGGGWSEKLFF
TRBV6-5 CASSYGFYNSPLHF
TRBV30 CAWTGNHGYTF
TRBV11-2 CASSFLELRNTEAFF
TRBV28 CASGVAGRSYEQYF
TRBV11-2 CASSLFQLSYEQYF
TRBV20-1 CRAQTGGDAPYGYTF
TRBV5-5 CASSLGPPNSYEQYF
TRBV3-1 CASSQAMGIAYEQYF
TRBV6-1 CASSTQGPGANVLTF
TRBV28 CASSLPQTGEQYF
TRBV6-1 CASSRQARGYEQYF
TRBV19 CASSEEYRQETQYF
TRBV27 CASSLLPGGGGTEAFF
TRBV6-1 CASSAGSAFYEQYF
TRBV12-3/TRBV12-4 CASSRGRSYGYTF
TRBV2 CASSEASRGTQYF
TRBV7-9 CASSSYTTGELFF
TRBV4-3 CASSQKGFEQYF
TRBV7-2 CASSLNRGRGYGYTF
TRBV19 CASKPAGWSGNTIYF
TRBV20-1 CSASATDNQPQHF
TRBV3-1 CASSQDASGEETQYF
TRBV7-2 CASSLRTSGGTPSTDTQYF
TRBV28 CASSYVDEQYF
TRBV20-1 CSHLTGETQYF
TRBV20-1 CSAGAGGRETQYF
TRBV20-1 CSARIVAGEETQYF
TRBV2 CASSDGRVPTEAFF
TRBV7-8 CASSSTGRWEKLFF
TRBV19 CASRERRQSYEQYF
TRBV29-1 CSVDSGQGDWYGYTF
TRBV19 CASSPTAGTGEQYF